This passage covers 15 T cell receptor beta chains from one sample sequenced in a study of blood T cells in healthy people across ages. Alongside a J-beta primer mix, a sample-barcoded 5' primer served in a second PCR lasting roughly 6 to 11 cycles. TCRdb re-called the 5' RACE reads with MiXCR, one entry per CDR3 protein. This sample has around 2 million distinct CDR3 sequences; about two fifths occur once, and the top ten carry under 25%. Input material: blood. The receptors derive from a human donor in good health.

The rearrangement uses TRBV5-1 and TRBJ2-1; no definite D call. Matching the DNA end better, TRBJ2-7 makes the J call doubtful. This CDR3 spans 15 amino acids. The germline V gene has CDR1 SGHRS and CDR2 YFSETQ. The CDR3 DNA reads TGCGCCAGCAGCTTGGCGCGGACCTCCTACAATGAGCAGTACTTC. Residues: CASSLARTSYNEQYF.

This clonotype turned up a few times. The rearrangement links TRBV6-2 or TRBV6-3 to TRBJ1-2; D possibly corresponds to TRBD1 (5 bases). CDR3 length equals 15 residues. Per germline, CDR1 MNHEY and CDR2 SVGEGT. V lost 2 bases to trimming and J lost 0 bases, with 10 bases between them. CDR3 region: CASSYPATANYGYTF. CDR3 nucleotides: TGTGCCAGCAGTTACCCAGCGACAGCTAACTATGGCTACACCTTC.

Only a few counts were recorded for this clonotype. V and J are TRBV6-5 and TRBJ1-2; 7 bases are shared with TRBD1. Germline V gene lookup returns CDR1 MNHEY and CDR2 SVGAGI. This CDR3 region has 12 residues. After removal of 7 bases from V and 6 bases from J, the junction contained 5 bases not matched to a gene. The CDR3 protein is CASKGGGHGYTF. CDR3 nucleotides: TGTGCCAGCAAGGGAGGGGGCCATGGCTACACCTTC.

The J gene is TRBJ1-2, the V gene TRBV7-2, with 8 bases that match TRBD1. CDR1 is SGHTA, CDR2 FQGNSA, per germline. With 1 base clipped from V and 7 bases from J, the junction kept 11 bases outside the gene matches. This CDR3 comprises 16 residues. CDR3 in amino acids: CASSLVGQGLSAGYTF. The CDR3 coding sequence is TGTGCCAGCAGCTTAGTAGGACAGGGACTTTCGGCTGGCTACACCTTC. Based on the CDR3 plus reference TRBV7-2 and TRBJ1-2, the full variable domain is GAGVSQSPSNKVTEKGKDVELRCDPISGHTALYWYRQSLGQGLEFLIYFQGNSAPDKSGLPSDRFSAERTGGSVSTLTIQRTQQEDSAVYLCASSLVGQGLSAGYTFGSGTRLTVV.

This chain links TRBV4-1 with TRBJ1-2; D ambiguous. Germline lookup yields CDR1 MGHRA and CDR2 YSYEKL. V was trimmed by 1 base and J by 0 bases, leaving 9 bases between them. This CDR3 has 15 residues. The CDR3 protein is CASSQARRANYGYTF. The CDR3 bases are TGCGCCAGCAGCCAAGCCCGGAGAGCTAACTATGGCTACACCTTC.

In this sample, this clonotype turned up once. The DNA of the CDR3 is TGTGCCACCAGCAGAGATATGGGCATGGGGACTGAAGCTTTCTTT. Its protein is CATSRDMGMGTEAFF. This chain uses TRBV15 with TRBJ1-1; D unclear. CDR1 and CDR2 (germline): LNHNV, YYDKDF (reference sequence). Trimming left V 0 bases short and J 5 bases short, with 13 bases between. The CDR3 has 15 residues.

This chain links TRBV10-3 with TRBJ1-1, with D tentatively TRBD1 (5 bases). The CDR3 length is 15 residues. The V gene's germline CDR1 is ENHRY and CDR2 SYGVKD. V lost 5 bases, J lost 3 bases, and 16 bases lay in between. The CDR3 spells CAISPSGGGYTEAFF. The CDR3 nucleotides are TGTGCCATCAGTCCATCGGGCGGGGGATACACTGAAGCTTTCTTT.

J is TRBJ2-3 and V is TRBV12-3 or TRBV12-4, with 8 bases matching TRBD1. Unmatched junction bases numbered 12, after V lost 6 bases and J lost 4 bases. The CDR3 has 16 amino acids. CDR3 residues: CASSPDRGWLADTQYF. The DNA of the CDR3 is TGTGCCAGCAGCCCCGACAGGGGTTGGTTGGCAGATACGCAGTATTTT.

V is TRBV7-2 and J is TRBJ1-2; 7 nucleotides match TRBD1. The junction had 5 bases not matched to a gene; V was cut back by 0 bases and J by 4 bases. The length of the CDR3 is 15 residues. Germline V gene sequence: CDR1 SGHTA, CDR2 FQGNSA. CDR3 amino acids: CASSLAMTGIYGYTF. The DNA for the CDR3 is TGTGCCAGCAGCTTAGCGATGACAGGGATCTATGGCTACACCTTC.

The chain links TRBV7-2 to TRBJ2-5; TRBD1 is a possible D gene (8 bases). The germline V and J ends were trimmed by 2 bases and 1 base, with 20 bases remaining between them. This CDR3 has 18 residues. Germline V CDR1 and CDR2: SGHTA, FQGNSA. The CDR3 nucleotides are TGTGCCAGCAGCTTATACAGGGGGAGGGTAACGATCCAAGAGACCCAGTACTTC. Its protein product is CASSLYRGRVTIQETQYF. The complete variable domain, with remaining parts taken from reference TRBV7-2 and TRBJ2-5, reads GAGVSQSPSNKVTEKGKDVELRCDPISGHTALYWYRQSLGQGLEFLIYFQGNSAPDKSGLPSDRFSAERTGGSVSTLTIQRTQQEDSAVYLCASSLYRGRVTIQETQYFGPGTRLLVL.

This chain joins TRBV20-1 and TRBJ1-3; 7 bases are shared with TRBD1. Germline trimming cut 1 base from V and 4 bases from J; bases unmatched to any gene: 10. Germline lookup yields CDR1 DFQATT and CDR2 SNEGSKA (reference sequence). This CDR3 is built from 16 residues. Here the CDR3 DNA reads TGCAGTGCTAGAGCACACGAAACAGGGGTCGGAAACACCATATATTTT. Its protein is CSARAHETGVGNTIYF.

This clonotype was detected many times. The chain is built from TRBV29-1 and TRBJ2-7; the D gene is possibly TRBD1 (5 bases). The CDR3 consists of 11 residues. CDR1 is SQVTM and CDR2 is ANQGSEA in the germline V gene. V was cut by 4 bases and J by 6 bases, with 10 bases left in between. The CDR3 here is CSVVSGFEQYF. CDR3 sequence (DNA): TGCAGCGTTGTGTCAGGGTTCGAGCAGTACTTC.

The table lists this clonotype with many counts. The chain employs TRBV4-3 and TRBJ2-4; D is tentatively TRBD1 or TRBD2 (5 bases each). V lost 0 bases, J lost 1 base, and 7 bases lay in between. Germline CDR1 and CDR2: LGHNA and YSLEER. This CDR3 region has 15 residues. The CDR3 loop is CASSQDWGAKNIQYF. CDR3 coding DNA: TGCGCCAGCAGCCAAGATTGGGGGGCCAAAAACATTCAGTACTTC.

The rearrangement joins TRBV20-1 to TRBJ1-2; 8 bases are a match to TRBD1. There are 14 residues in the CDR3. The J segment lost 1 base and the V segment lost 6 bases, leaving 7 bases of the junction unmatched. Germline CDR1 DFQATT, CDR2 SNEGSKA (reference sequence). In nucleotides, the CDR3 is TGCAGTGCCAGACAGGGGACTTTTAACTATGGCTACACCTTC. Protein sequence: CSARQGTFNYGYTF.

This chain uses TRBV7-8 with TRBJ2-1; D perhaps matches TRBD2 (8 bases). Germline V gene sequence: CDR1 SGHVS, CDR2 FQNEAQ. The germline V and J ends were trimmed by 5 bases and 3 bases, with 23 bases remaining between them. This CDR3 region has 18 residues. The CDR3 loop is CASSPGGVDREGYNEQFF. In nucleotides, the CDR3 is TGTGCCAGCAGCCCCGGGGGGGTAGACAGGGAGGGCTACAATGAGCAGTTCTTC.